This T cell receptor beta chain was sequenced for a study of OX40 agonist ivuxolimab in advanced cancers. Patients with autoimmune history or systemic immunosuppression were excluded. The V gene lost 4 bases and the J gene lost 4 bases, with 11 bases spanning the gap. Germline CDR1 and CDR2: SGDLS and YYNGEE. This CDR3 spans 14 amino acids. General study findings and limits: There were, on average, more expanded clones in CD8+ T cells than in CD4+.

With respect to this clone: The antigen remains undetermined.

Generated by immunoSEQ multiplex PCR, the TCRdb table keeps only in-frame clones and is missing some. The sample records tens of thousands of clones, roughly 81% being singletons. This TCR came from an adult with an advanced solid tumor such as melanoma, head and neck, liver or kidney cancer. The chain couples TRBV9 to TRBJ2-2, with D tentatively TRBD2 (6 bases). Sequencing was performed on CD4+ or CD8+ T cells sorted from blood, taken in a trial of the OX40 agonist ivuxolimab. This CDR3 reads CASSLTGGTGELFF. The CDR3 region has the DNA TGTGCCAGCAGCCTTACCGGGGGCACCGGGGAGCTGTTTTTT.